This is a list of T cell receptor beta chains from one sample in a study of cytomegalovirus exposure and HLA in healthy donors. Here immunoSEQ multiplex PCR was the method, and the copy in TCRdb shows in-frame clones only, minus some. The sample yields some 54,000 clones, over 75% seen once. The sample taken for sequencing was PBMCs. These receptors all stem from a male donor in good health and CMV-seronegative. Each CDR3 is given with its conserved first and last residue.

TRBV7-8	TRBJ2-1	CASCGQGNYNEQFF
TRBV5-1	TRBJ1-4	CASSGTTGAGEKLFF
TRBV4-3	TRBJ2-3	CASSQDTSPNPADTQYF
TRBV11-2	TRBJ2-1	CASSLRTSGGSYNEQFF
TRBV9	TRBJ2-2	CASSVLANTGELFF
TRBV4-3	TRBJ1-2	CASSHRGSDGYTF
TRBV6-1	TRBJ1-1	CASRDGGDTEAFF
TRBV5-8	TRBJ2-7	CASNSTGWRTGYEQYF
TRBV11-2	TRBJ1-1	CASSLTRLGVTEAFF
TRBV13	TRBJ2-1	CASSLAGVDEQFF
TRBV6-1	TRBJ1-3	CASRRPGGNAIYF
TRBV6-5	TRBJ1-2	CASKRNQGALDGYTF